The entry below describes one T cell receptor beta chain. Antigen specificity is unknown. Germline-derived CDR1 and CDR2 are LNHDA and SQIVND (reference sequence). This CDR3 comprises 12 residues. V was pared by 1 base and J by 10 bases, with 7 bases between. This sample was taken from a study of T cell responses to AZD1222 COVID-19 vaccine. Study results and caveats: Only six individuals given AZD1222 were seropositive at baseline.

Sequencing used immunoSEQ multiplex PCR; TCRdb keeps in-frame clones, though not all of them. This sample carries about 75,000 clones, about nine tenths of them seen once, and the ten largest clones take 18%. The sequence was obtained from an adult who received the AZD1222 COVID-19 vaccine. The source was peripheral blood, collected 28 days after the second AZD1222 dose. V gene TRBV19 combines with J gene TRBJ1-4; the D is unclear. The CDR3 DNA reads TGTGCCAGTAGTATAGGAAGTGGAAAACTGTTTTTT. Its translation is CASSIGSGKLFF.